One sample yielded the 19 T cell receptor beta chains listed below, sequenced in a study of T cell changes during pregnancy in multiple sclerosis (dated by TCRdb to the late 2010s). Library method: the immunoSEQ multiplex PCR assay. TCRdb stores this immuneACCESS table with in-frame sequences only. Part of the clones is absent; in the studies checked, under half of the shortfall reflects unresolved V genes, and no reason is known for the rest. The sample table holds 60,000 to 65,000 clones, of which 92% were seen once. The ten most abundant clones make up around 2.5% of the sample. Source: peripheral blood, taken in the second trimester of pregnancy. Receptors originate from a female donor in good health, enrolled as a control in a pregnancy study.

V is TRBV5-4 and J is TRBJ2-3; 9 bases fit TRBD2. The junction had 6 bases not matched to a gene; V was cut back by 1 base and J by 0 bases. The CDR3 totals 17 residues. CDR1 and CDR2 (germline): SGHNT, YYREEE (reference sequence). The CDR3 reads CASSLLGSGGSTDTQYF. The DNA for the CDR3 is TGTGCCAGCAGCTTGTTGGGTAGCGGGGGAAGCACAGATACGCAGTATTTT.

V gene TRBV15 combines with J gene TRBJ2-2; TRBD2 matches at 10 bases. Germline lookup yields CDR1 LNHNV and CDR2 YYDKDF (reference sequence). The CDR3 loop spans 15 amino acids. V shed 5 bases, J shed 6 bases, and the junction held 6 bases outside the gene matches. The CDR3 spells CATSPIAGGPGELFF. In DNA form, the CDR3 reads TGTGCCACCAGCCCAATAGCGGGGGGTCCCGGGGAGCTGTTTTTT.

The chain recombines TRBV5-4 with TRBJ1-4; D call uncertain. The CDR3 runs 16 residues. Trimming cost V 4 bases and J 0 bases, with 13 bases left between them. From germline, CDR1 is SGHNT and CDR2 YYREEE (reference sequence). The CDR3 region is CASSEYEVATNEKLFF. CDR3 bases: TGTGCCAGCAGCGAGTACGAGGTTGCAACTAATGAAAAACTGTTTTTT.

This CDR3 reads CAWNPGGDYEQYF. The CDR3, as DNA: TGTGCCTGGAATCCGGGAGGGGACTACGAGCAGTACTTC. The J gene is TRBJ2-7, the V gene TRBV30; 8 bases map to TRBD2. Trimming cost V 4 bases and J 3 bases; bases outside gene matches: 5. The germline gives CDR1 GTSNPN, CDR2 SVGIG (reference sequence). The CDR3 consists of 13 residues.

The gene calls are TRBV9 and TRBJ1-2; D is perhaps TRBD1 (6 bases). This CDR3 spans 15 amino acids. With 3 bases removed from V and 5 bases from J, the gap between germline ends came to 17 bases. Germline V gene data show CDR1 as SGDLS and CDR2 as YYNGEE. In DNA, the CDR3 is TGTGCCAGCAGCGGCTCGACAGTCCAGGGGTATGGCTACACCTTC. Amino acid sequence: CASSGSTVQGYGYTF.

J is TRBJ1-3 and V is TRBV5-1, with TRBD1 as a possible D gene (6 bases). The CDR3 runs to 15 residues. Trimming removed 3 bases from V and 0 bases from J, with 10 bases in between. Looked up from germline, CDR1 is SGHRS and CDR2 is YFSETQ. In DNA, the CDR3 is TGCGCCAGCAGCTCGACGGACAGCTCTGGAAACACCATATATTTT. Protein product: CASSSTDSSGNTIYF.

The chain links TRBV5-4 to TRBJ2-2, with a tentative D call TRBD2 (5 bases). The germline gives CDR1 SGHNT, CDR2 YYREEE (reference sequence). V lost 0 bases to trimming and J lost 6 bases, with 12 bases between them. The CDR3 loop spans 15 amino acids. This CDR3 is CASSLGLADAGELFF. In DNA form, the CDR3 reads TGTGCCAGCAGCTTGGGTCTAGCCGACGCCGGGGAGCTGTTTTTT.

The chain joins TRBV30 to TRBJ1-1, with D perhaps matching TRBD1 (6 bases). Trimming shortened V by 4 bases and J by 8 bases, and 11 bases separated the two germline ends. The CDR3 totals 11 residues. CDR1 GTSNPN and CDR2 SVGIG come from the germline V gene (reference sequence). The CDR3 DNA follows: TGTGCCTGGAACAGGGCAGCCGAAGCTTTCTTT. Its protein is CAWNRAAEAFF.

In the case of this clone: At one of its ends the junction is not consistent with the germline gene, which may arise from a read error. The rearrangement joins TRBV7-7 to TRBJ2-1; perhaps TRBD2 as D (6 bases). This CDR3 spans 16 amino acids. Germline-derived CDR1 and CDR2 are SSHAT and FNYEAQ (reference sequence). The CDR3: CASSPIGGSSYNEQFF. The CDR3 DNA sequence: TGTGCTAGCAGCCCTATTGGGGGGAGCTCCTACAATGAGCAGTTCTTC.

The V call is TRBV6-1, the J call TRBJ2-3, with a weak D call TRBD1 (5 bases). Germline-derived CDR1 and CDR2 are MNHNS and SASEGT. The CDR3 sequence is 15 residues long. V lost 2 bases and J lost 2, with 11 bases in between. In DNA, the CDR3 is TGTGCCAGCAGTGAATCAGGGCTTAACACAGATACGCAGTATTTT. The encoded protein is CASSESGLNTDTQYF.

CDR3 in DNA: TGTGCCAGCAGGGGAGGAGCGTCGAGGTCCCTCCACTTT. Its translation is CASRGGASRSLHF. The J gene is TRBJ1-6, the V gene TRBV27; unclear D gene. From germline, CDR1 is MNHEY and CDR2 SMNVEV (reference sequence). The CDR3 covers 13 residues. Between the trimmed V and J ends, which lost 6 bases and 14 bases, there was a span of 17 bases.

This chain uses TRBV15 with TRBJ1-2, with D maybe TRBD1 (5 bases). CDR1 and CDR2 (germline): LNHNV, YYDKDF (reference sequence). The CDR3 sequence is 15 residues long. The V gene lost 1 base and the J gene lost 7 bases, with 16 bases spanning the gap. The CDR3 loop is CATSRAPRGGGGYTF. As DNA, the CDR3 is TGTGCCACCAGCAGAGCCCCTCGGGGGGGTGGTGGCTACACCTTC.

The chain combines TRBV5-1 with TRBJ2-1; TRBD2 aligns across 9 bases. CDR1 is SGHRS, CDR2 YFSETQ, per germline. The CDR3 is 14 residues long. Trimming at V came to 1 base and at J to 7 bases, leaving 3 bases not matched to a gene. The CDR3 spells CASSLLAGENEQFF. For the CDR3, the DNA is TGCGCCAGCAGCTTGTTAGCGGGAGAAAATGAGCAGTTCTTC.

This sequence joins TRBV19 and TRBJ2-3; TRBD2 matches 7 bases. V dropped 10 bases and J dropped 0; count of bases not matched to a gene: 10. CDR1 is LNHDA, CDR2 SQIVND, per germline (reference sequence). The CDR3 is 15 residues long. The DNA for the CDR3 is TGTGCCACCCACCAGGAGCGGGGAAGCACAGATACGCAGTATTTT. It codes for CATHQERGSTDTQYF.

In DNA, the CDR3 is TGTGCCAGCACCCGACAGGGGAGCTCCTACGAGCAGTACTTC. Encoded protein: CASTRQGSSYEQYF. The chain combines TRBV28 with TRBJ2-7; TRBD1 matches at 8 bases. CDR3 length equals 14 residues. The V gene's germline CDR1 is MDHEN and CDR2 SYDVKM. V shed 7 bases and J 0 bases; nucleotides not matched to a gene: 5.

The J gene is TRBJ2-1, the V gene TRBV6-5; TRBD2 agrees at 10 bases. The CDR3 consists of 15 residues. Germline V gene sequence: CDR1 MNHEY, CDR2 SVGAGI. V lost 6 bases to trimming and J lost 2 bases; unmatched junction nucleotides: 4. The CDR3 nucleotides are TGTGCCAGCAGACTAGCGGGATTTGCCTACAATGAGCAGTTCTTC. Encoded protein: CASRLAGFAYNEQFF.

This chain joins TRBV11-3 and TRBJ1-1, with 11 bases that match TRBD1. J was trimmed by 5 bases and V by 2 bases; bases with no gene match: 7. The CDR3 spans 16 residues. The germline CDR1 and CDR2 sequences are SGHNT and YENEEA. DNA for the CDR3: TGTGCCAGCAGCTTATACGGACAGGGGGCGACGACTGAAGCTTTCTTT. Its translation is CASSLYGQGATTEAFF.

This clone was picked up one time. The rearrangement joins TRBV15 to TRBJ2-1; a weak D match, TRBD2 (5 bases). Trimming took 2 bases from V and 3 from J, leaving 8 bases between them. The germline V gene encodes CDR1 LNHNV and CDR2 YYDKDF (reference sequence). The CDR3 runs to 14 residues. Here the CDR3 reads CATSRSGNYNEQFF. CDR3 DNA: TGTGCCACCAGCAGAAGCGGAAACTACAATGAGCAGTTCTTC.

The V and J genes are TRBV5-1 and TRBJ1-3; D not resolved. The V and J ends lost 4 bases and 1 base respectively, with 6 bases between them. Germline V CDR1 and CDR2: SGHRS, YFSETQ. The CDR3 length is 13 residues. The CDR3 bases are TGCGCCAGCAGCCCAGGATCTGGAAACACCATATATTTT. Encoded protein: CASSPGSGNTIYF.